The clone carrying this TCR beta chain was picked up one time. The antigen remains undetermined. In germline, CDR1 is SNHLY, CDR2 FYNNEI. V was pared by 8 bases and J by 3 bases, with 7 bases between. This CDR3 is 11 amino acids long. This entry belongs to a study of OX40 agonist ivuxolimab in advanced cancers. Study summary: Ivuxolimab, an antibody acting as an agonist of OX40 (CD134), was used to treat patients. Ivuxolimab was delivered to patients intravenously every 2 weeks at doses spanning 0.01 to 10 mg/kg. The dose-escalation cohort was approximately 84% male, with a mean age of about 56 years, ranging roughly 23 to 79. Study observations and caveats: At 0.1 to 3.0 mg/kg, CD4+ and CD8+ blood T cells expanded clonally by week 6.

The table came from immunoSEQ multiplex PCR; TCRdb's copy has only in-frame clones and leaves some out. Here the sample spans 90,000 or so clones, roughly 90% being singletons. V usage is TRBV2 and J usage is TRBJ1-1; unclear D gene. This receptor was identified in an adult with an advanced solid tumor such as melanoma, head and neck, liver or kidney cancer. The material sequenced was CD4+ or CD8+ T cells sorted from blood, taken in a trial of the OX40 agonist ivuxolimab. The CDR3 protein is CASRRDTEAFF. The CDR3 DNA sequence: TGTGCCAGCCGGAGGGACACTGAAGCTTTCTTT. The complete variable domain, with remaining parts taken from reference TRBV2 and TRBJ1-1, reads EPEVTQTPSHQVTQMGQEVILRCVPISNHLYFYWYRQILGQKVEFLVSFYNNEISEKSEIFDDQFSVERPDGSNFTLKIRSTKLEDSAMYFCASRRDTEAFFGQGTRLTVV.